Following are 12 T cell receptor beta chains from one sample sequenced in a study of regulatory T cells in long-lasting Graves disease. Time point: persistent/refractory GD, antithyroid drugs over 5 years with positive TRAb. There was RNA extracted from PBMCs, and the TCR library was made from it. To make TCR beta libraries, researchers used iRepertoire HTBI primers and Arm-PCR of CDR3 regions. TCRdb re-called the multiplex PCR reads with MiXCR, one entry per CDR3 protein. Seen here are about 470,000 distinct CDR3 sequences, less than 25% observed once, and the top ten hold about 8.3%. The sample in question was peripheral blood mononuclear cells (PBMCs), obtained when the disease was refractory, from a patient treated with antithyroid drugs. Receptor source: a female donor with Graves disease.

The gene calls are TRBV5-6 and TRBJ1-2, with no clear D. CDR3 size: 13 residues. Trimming removed 0 bases from V and 7 bases from J, with 10 bases in between. Germline CDR1 SGHDT, CDR2 YYEEEE. In nucleotides, the CDR3 is TGTGCCAGCAGCTTGGCCTTATCCGTTGGCTACACCTTC. Translating it yields CASSLALSVGYTF.

This clonotype was seen ten or more times. This chain links TRBV11-2 with TRBJ2-7, with D perhaps TRBD1 or TRBD2 (5 bases each). In germline, CDR1 is SGHAT, CDR2 FQNNGV. The CDR3 is made up of 14 amino acids. V was shortened by 5 bases and J by 3 bases, with 14 bases between the two germline ends. The CDR3 region is CASSQSGRLYEQYF. The DNA for the CDR3 is TGTGCCAGCAGCCAGTCGGGACGCCTCTACGAGCAGTACTTC.

This clonotype was counted many times. The rearrangement links TRBV7-8 to TRBJ2-1; TRBD2 agrees at 8 bases. CDR3 size: 15 residues. Germline lookup yields CDR1 SGHVS and CDR2 FQNEAQ. With V trimmed by 0 bases and J by 8 bases, 6 bases remained unmatched. The CDR3 region is CASSLAETSVHEQFF. The CDR3 DNA is TGTGCCAGCAGCTTAGCGGAGACTAGCGTACATGAGCAGTTCTTC.

This sequence joins TRBV6-5 and TRBJ2-1, with D unclear. V dropped 3 bases and J dropped 4 bases, with 7 bases sitting between them. Per germline, CDR1 MNHEY and CDR2 SVGAGI. The CDR3 consists of 13 residues. CDR3 coding DNA: TGTGCCAGCAGTTATCACAGTTACAATGAGCAGTTCTTC. As protein: CASSYHSYNEQFF.

This clonotype was counted at least ten times. V usage is TRBV24-1 and J usage is TRBJ2-5; 7 bases line up with TRBD2. With V trimmed by 4 bases and J by 1 base, 8 bases remained unmatched. CDR1 KGHDR and CDR2 SFDVKD come from the germline V gene. The CDR3 loop spans 16 amino acids. The CDR3 DNA is TGTGCCACCAGTGACCGAAAGCGGGGAGCCCAAGAGACCCAGTACTTC. It yields the protein CATSDRKRGAQETQYF.

CDR3 sequence reads: CATTGVEFNQPQHF. The DNA of the CDR3 is TGTGCCACTACAGGGGTGGAGTTTAATCAGCCCCAGCATTTT. The genes are TRBV15 and TRBJ1-5, with 7 nucleotides matching TRBD1. V lost 9 bases, J lost 4 bases, and 9 bases stayed unmatched. Germline V CDR1 and CDR2: LNHNV, YYDKDF (reference sequence). This CDR3 contains 14 residues.

This clonotype was counted ten times or more. The CDR3 spells CASSLVTSRGEQYF. CDR3 DNA: TGTGCCAGCAGTTTAGTGACCTCCCGGGGCGAGCAGTACTTC. V is TRBV28 and J is TRBJ2-7; TRBD2 is a possible D gene (5 bases). From germline, CDR1 is MDHEN and CDR2 SYDVKM. The CDR3 contains 14 residues. The V gene lost 2 bases and the J gene lost 6 bases, with 14 bases spanning the gap.

This clonotype was detected ten times or more. The chain employs TRBV6-5 and TRBJ1-5; D is ambiguous. Germline V gives CDR1 MNHEY, CDR2 SVGAGI. CDR3 length: 15 amino acids. The germline V and J ends were trimmed by 0 bases and 6 bases, with 12 bases remaining between them. The DNA of the CDR3 is TGTGCCAGCAGTTACTCAGGCCGGGGAGGTCAGCCCCAGCATTTT. The encoded protein is CASSYSGRGGQPQHF.

Points on this clonotype: A single base separates this from a much larger clone, so it may be a read error. The chain has TRBV6-1 and TRBJ2-7; 8 bases are shared with TRBD1. This CDR3 region has 17 residues. In germline, CDR1 is MNHNS, CDR2 SASEGT. This chain's CDR3 is CASSLRDRPKRTYEQHF. Here the CDR3 DNA reads TGTGCCAGCAGCCTCCGGGACAGGCCTAAAAGGACCTACGAGCAGCACTTC.

This clonotype was seen more than once but under ten times. V and J are TRBV20-1 and TRBJ2-1, with TRBD2 matching over 11 bases. CDR1 is DFQATT, CDR2 SNEGSKA, per germline (reference sequence). With 5 bases clipped from V and 6 bases from J, the junction kept 6 bases outside the gene matches. The CDR3 runs to 14 residues. The CDR3 nucleotides read TGCAGTGCTGTACTAGCGGGAGTACGCAATGAGCAGTTCTTC. Protein: CSAVLAGVRNEQFF.

The CDR3, as DNA: TGTGCCAGTAGTCATGGGACAAAAACCACCTATAGCAATCAGCCCCAGCATTTT. It translates to CASSHGTKTTYSNQPQHF. V usage is TRBV19 and J usage is TRBJ1-5; maybe TRBD1 (6 bases). The ends were cut back, 5 bases at V and 0 bases at J, with 20 bases in the middle. The germline CDR1 and CDR2 sequences are LNHDA and SQIVND (reference sequence). The CDR3 has 18 amino acids.

About this clonotype: This sequence may be a read error, since a much larger clone differs from it by one base. The rearrangement uses TRBV5-1 and TRBJ2-7; unclear D gene. This CDR3 has 14 amino acids. Germline V lookup: CDR1 SGHRS, CDR2 YFSETQ. In nucleotides, the CDR3 is TGCGCCAGCAGCTTACTAACCATTACCTACGAGCGGTACTTC. Translation: CASSLLTITYERYF.